Listed below are T cell receptor beta chains from one sample, sequenced in a study of shared clonotypes between healthy human individuals. Assay used: immunoSEQ multiplex PCR; TCRdb lists only in-frame clones, some missing. The sample shows 1.4 million or so clones, around 98.5% of them seen only once. The sequenced material came from naive CD4+ T cells sorted from blood. These receptors were obtained from a man aged 30-40 years in good health. Each CDR3 is given with its conserved first and last residue. D genes are given only for firm matches. Where a row states a size, it is once, few, many or the class of an expanded clone; other rows omit it.

>-|TRBV27|-|TRBJ2-2
CASSLIAGELFF
TGTGCCAGCAGTTTGATCGCCGGGGAGCTGTTTTTT
>-|TRBV7-8|-|TRBJ2-1
CASSLVGVLSEEQFF
TGTGCCAGCAGCTTAGTGGGTGTCTTATCGGAGGAGCAGTTCTTC
>-|TRBV10-2|-|TRBJ2-7
CASSGSSYYEQYF
TGCGCCAGCAGTGGAAGTAGCTACTACGAGCAGTACTTC
>-|TRBV18|TRBD2|TRBJ2-5
CASSPGLAGVQETQYF
TGTGCCAGCTCACCGGGACTAGCGGGAGTCCAAGAGACCCAGTACTTC
>-|TRBV5-1|TRBD2|TRBJ2-3
CASSFRSQGGTSGNTDTQYF
TGCGCCAGCAGCTTCAGGTCCCAGGGAGGGACTAGCGGGAACACAGATACGCAGTATTTT
>-|TRBV4-3|TRBD1|TRBJ1-2
CASSQHTGGDYGYTF
TGCGCCAGCAGCCAACACACAGGGGGAGACTATGGCTACACCTTC
>-|TRBV9|-|TRBJ1-4
CASSSQLNEKLFF
TGTGCCAGCAGCTCCCAGCTAAATGAAAAACTGTTTTTT
>few|TRBV12-1|-|TRBJ1-5
CASSVDQPQHF
TGTGCCAGCAGCGTGGATCAGCCCCAGCATTTT
>-|TRBV7-9|-|TRBJ1-4
CASRRATNEKLFF
TGTGCCAGCCGGAGAGCAACTAATGAAAAACTGTTTTTT
>once|TRBV7-9|-|TRBJ1-3
CASMEASGNTIYF
TGTGCCAGTATGGAGGCTTCGGGAAACACCATATATTTT
>-|TRBV20-1|-|TRBJ2-3
CSAILGDTQYF
TGCAGTGCGATACTGGGGGATACGCAGTATTTT
>once|TRBV7-6|TRBD2|TRBJ2-1
CASSLLFSGLAGIEQFF
TGTGCCAGCAGCTTACTATTCTCGGGACTAGCGGGAATTGAGCAGTTCTTC
>-|TRBV9|TRBD1|TRBJ2-4
CASSVESDRTHIQYF
TGTGCCAGCAGCGTAGAATCGGACAGGACCCACATTCAGTACTTC
>-|TRBV19|TRBD1|TRBJ1-2
CASSPIRSGTGRQTGGYTF
TGTGCCAGTAGCCCTATACGGTCCGGGACAGGGCGTCAAACTGGTGGCTACACCTTC
>-|TRBV2|-|TRBJ2-7
CASRTETYEQYF
TGTGCCAGCAGGACAGAGACCTACGAGCAGTACTTC
>-|TRBV5-1|TRBD1|TRBJ2-7
CASSKTGIYEEQYF
TGCGCCAGCAGCAAGACAGGGATCTACGAAGAGCAGTACTTC
>-|TRBV10-3|-|TRBJ2-1
CAISTGTGEQFF
TGTGCCATCAGTACAGGGACGGGTGAGCAGTTCTTC
>-|TRBV5-6|-|TRBJ2-2
CASSPNGRRTGELFF
TGTGCCAGCAGCCCGAATGGGCGCCGCACCGGGGAGCTGTTTTTT
>-|TRBV28|-|TRBJ2-2
CASSLATDPPNTGELFF
TGTGCCAGCAGTCTAGCGACGGACCCGCCGAACACCGGGGAGCTGTTTTTT
>-|TRBV18|-|TRBJ1-3
CASSPRQGHGTGNTIYF
TGTGCCAGCTCACCACGGCAGGGGCACGGGACTGGAAACACCATATATTTT
>-|TRBV18|-|TRBJ1-1
CASSPPVGMDTEAFF
TGTGCCAGCTCACCACCGGTTGGGATGGACACTGAAGCTTTCTTT
>-|TRBV10-1|-|TRBJ2-2
CASSERGTAGELFF
TGCGCCAGCAGTGAGCGGGGAACGGCTGGGGAGCTGTTTTTT